Given below is one T cell receptor beta chain in context. Its antigen remains unknown. Primers: 60 Vbeta forward and 13 Jbeta reverse. TCRdb keeps only in-frame clones here, not all; method: immunoSEQ multiplex PCR. The data show about 140,000 clones, 73% seen once. This specimen belongs to a study of cytomegalovirus exposure and HLA in healthy donors. Points from the study as a whole: A later analysis linked a missense variant in DCLRE1C to the trimming of TCR beta V and J genes. Follow-up analysis seemed to connect common viral pathogens with several of the most significant clusters identified.

CDR3 length equals 15 residues. Material for sequencing was PBMCs. This receptor was obtained from a human donor in good health. The chain is built from TRBV21-1 and TRBJ1-5. TRBV21-1 is a pseudogene. The CDR3: CASNLEGTDAQPQHF. Here the CDR3 DNA reads TGTGCCAGCAACCTGGAGGGCACGGACGCTCAGCCCCAGCATTTT.